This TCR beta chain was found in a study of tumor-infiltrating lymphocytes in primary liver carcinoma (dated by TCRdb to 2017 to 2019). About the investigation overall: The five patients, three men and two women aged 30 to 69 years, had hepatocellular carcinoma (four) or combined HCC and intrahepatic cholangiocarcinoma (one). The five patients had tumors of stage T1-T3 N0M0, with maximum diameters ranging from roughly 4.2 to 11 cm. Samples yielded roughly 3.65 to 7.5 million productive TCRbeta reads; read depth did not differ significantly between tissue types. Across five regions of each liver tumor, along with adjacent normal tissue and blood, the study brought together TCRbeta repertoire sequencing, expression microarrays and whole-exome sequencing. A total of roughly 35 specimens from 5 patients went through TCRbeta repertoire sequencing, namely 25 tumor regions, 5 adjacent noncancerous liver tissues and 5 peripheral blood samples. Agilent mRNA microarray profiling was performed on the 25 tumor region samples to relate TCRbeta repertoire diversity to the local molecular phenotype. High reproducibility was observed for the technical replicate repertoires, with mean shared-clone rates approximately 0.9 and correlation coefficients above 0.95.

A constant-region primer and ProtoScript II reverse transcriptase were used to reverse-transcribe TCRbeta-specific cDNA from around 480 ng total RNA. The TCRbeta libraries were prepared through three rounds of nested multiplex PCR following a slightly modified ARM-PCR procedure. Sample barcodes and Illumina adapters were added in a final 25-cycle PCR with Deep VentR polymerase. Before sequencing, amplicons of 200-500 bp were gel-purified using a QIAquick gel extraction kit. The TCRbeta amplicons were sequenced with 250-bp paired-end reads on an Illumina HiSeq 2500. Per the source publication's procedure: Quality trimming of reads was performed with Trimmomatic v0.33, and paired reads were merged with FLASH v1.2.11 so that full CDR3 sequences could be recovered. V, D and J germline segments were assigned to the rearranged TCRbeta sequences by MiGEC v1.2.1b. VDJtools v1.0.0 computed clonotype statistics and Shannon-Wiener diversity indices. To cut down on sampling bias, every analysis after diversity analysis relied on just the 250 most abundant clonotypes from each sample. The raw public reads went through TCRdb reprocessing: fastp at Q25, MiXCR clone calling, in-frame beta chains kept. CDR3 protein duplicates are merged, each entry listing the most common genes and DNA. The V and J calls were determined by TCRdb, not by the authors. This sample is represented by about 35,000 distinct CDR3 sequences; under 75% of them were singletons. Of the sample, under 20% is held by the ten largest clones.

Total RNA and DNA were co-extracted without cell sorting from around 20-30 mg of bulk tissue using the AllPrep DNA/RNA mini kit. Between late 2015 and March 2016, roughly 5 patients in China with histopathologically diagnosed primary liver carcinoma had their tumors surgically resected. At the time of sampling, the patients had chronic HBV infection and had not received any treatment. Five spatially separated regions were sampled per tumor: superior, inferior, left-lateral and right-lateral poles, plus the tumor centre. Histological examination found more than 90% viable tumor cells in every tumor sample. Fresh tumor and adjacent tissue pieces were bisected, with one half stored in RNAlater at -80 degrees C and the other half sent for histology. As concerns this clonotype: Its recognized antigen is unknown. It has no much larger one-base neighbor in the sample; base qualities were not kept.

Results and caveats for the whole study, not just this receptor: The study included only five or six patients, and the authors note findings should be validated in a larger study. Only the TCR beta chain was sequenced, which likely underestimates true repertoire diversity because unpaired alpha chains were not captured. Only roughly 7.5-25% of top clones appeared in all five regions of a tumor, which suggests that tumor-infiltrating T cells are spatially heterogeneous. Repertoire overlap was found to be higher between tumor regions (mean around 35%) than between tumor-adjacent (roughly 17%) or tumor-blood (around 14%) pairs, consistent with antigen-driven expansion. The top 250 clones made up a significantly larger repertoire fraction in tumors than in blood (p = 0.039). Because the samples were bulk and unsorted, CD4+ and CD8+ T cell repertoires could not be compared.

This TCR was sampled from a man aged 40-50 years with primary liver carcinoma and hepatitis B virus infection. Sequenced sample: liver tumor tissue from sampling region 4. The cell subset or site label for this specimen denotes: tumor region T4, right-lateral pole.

The nucleotide sequence is TGCAGTGACCAAGAAGGGAGTCAGCCCCAGCATTTT. The translation is CSDQEGSQPQHF. The chain employs TRBV29-1 and TRBJ1-5; a confident D gene designation cannot be given. In the germline V gene, CDR1 corresponds to SQVTM and CDR2 to ANQGSEA. The CDR3 numbers 12 residues from cysteine through phenylalanine. The kept DNA is CDR3 alone, 36 bases in frame from the first base.